This T cell receptor (beta chain) derives from a study of long-term antiretroviral therapy in people with HIV. It was version v3.0 of the immunoSEQ assay that was run at survey level. Profiled with immunoSEQ multiplex PCR; TCRdb holds only in-frame clones, not every one. The table includes around 16,000 clones, approximately 81% detected once. CDR3 size: 21 residues. V was pared by 0 bases and J by 4 bases, with 21 bases of the junction left unmatched. Germline CDR1 and CDR2: SGHRS and YFSETQ. Each donor provided at least one pre-ART PBMC sample and at least two post-ART PBMC samples. Clinicians in the United States treated all participants with HIV.

Sequencing used unsorted PBMCs, obtained roughly 1.2 years before starting antiretroviral therapy. The TCR sequence derives from a man aged 25 to 40 with HIV. The rearrangement uses TRBV5-1 and TRBJ2-1, with 8 bases lining up with TRBD1. In nucleotides, the CDR3 is TGCGCCAGCAGCTTGGCAAGTGGCAGGGGGCACATCATATCCAATTACAATGAGCAGTTCTTC. Protein: CASSLASGRGHIISNYNEQFF.